A single sample gave rise to the 27 T cell receptor beta chains below, sequenced in a study of shared clonotypes between healthy human individuals. Libraries were prepared by immunoSEQ multiplex PCR; TCRdb keeps only in-frame clonotypes and omits some of them. Of some 2.3 million clones in the sample, over 90% were seen once. Sequenced input: naive CD4+ T cells from PBMCs. Subset meaning: CD45RA+ positively selected. Source of these receptors: a man aged 18 to 30 in good health. Some clones in this sample may be carry-over from other donors' samples.

The rearrangement uses TRBV2 and TRBJ1-5; D possibly corresponds to TRBD1 (6 bases). Germline lookup yields CDR1 SNHLY and CDR2 FYNNEI. The CDR3 runs 15 residues. V lost 7 bases and J lost 4, with 17 bases in between. CDR3 loop: CASTPRRTVNQPQHF. Written as DNA, the CDR3 is TGTGCCAGCACCCCTAGACGGACAGTAAATCAGCCCCAGCATTTT. The full variable domain, in which reference TRBV2 and TRBJ1-5 provide the parts outside the CDR3, is EPEVTQTPSHQVTQMGQEVILRCVPISNHLYFYWYRQILGQKVEFLVSFYNNEISEKSEIFDDQFSVERPDGSNFTLKIRSTKLEDSAMYFCASTPRRTVNQPQHFGDGTRLSIL.

This chain uses TRBV30 with TRBJ2-2; D gene uncertain. The CDR3 length is 15 residues. From germline, CDR1 is GTSNPN and CDR2 SVGIG (reference sequence). V lost 0 bases and J lost 4, with 12 bases in between. CDR3 loop: CAWSVGHKGTGELFF. CDR3 sequence (DNA): TGTGCCTGGAGTGTTGGGCATAAAGGCACCGGGGAGCTGTTTTTT.

This rearrangement joins TRBV28 to TRBJ1-5; D possibly corresponds to TRBD1 (5 bases). V shed 7 bases and J shed 0 bases, with 10 bases lying between them. The germline gives CDR1 MDHEN, CDR2 SYDVKM. CDR3 length: 14 amino acids. In DNA, the CDR3 is TGTGCCAGCAAAGACAGTTATAGCAATCAGCCCCAGCATTTT. This codes for CASKDSYSNQPQHF.

V and J are TRBV5-7 and TRBJ1-2, with 10 bases matching TRBD1. TRBV5-7 is an ORF, and what it does is uncertain. The J segment lost 2 bases and the V segment lost 4 bases, leaving 5 bases of the junction unmatched. The length of the CDR3 is 15 residues. CDR3 bases: TGTGCCAGCAGCCGACGGACAGGGGGAAACTATGGCTACACCTTC. Translated, it gives CASSRRTGGNYGYTF.

V is TRBV11-1 and J is TRBJ2-2; perhaps TRBD1 as D (5 bases). Germline V gene lookup returns CDR1 SGHAT and CDR2 FQDESV (reference sequence). CDR3 length: 13 residues. V was shortened by 6 bases and J by 6 bases, with 11 bases between the two germline ends. The CDR3 DNA follows: TGTGCCAGCAGTCAGGGTGGCGCCGGGGAGCTGTTTTTT. Translated, it gives CASSQGGAGELFF.

This clone was recorded only once. The J gene is TRBJ2-1, the V gene TRBV7-2; 7 bases line up with TRBD2. J was trimmed by 1 base and V by 5 bases; bases with no gene match: 8. The CDR3 is made up of 16 amino acids. Germline CDR1 SGHTA, CDR2 FQGNSA. Here the CDR3 reads CASSPKAGVSYNEQFF. The CDR3 nucleotides read TGTGCCAGCAGCCCCAAGGCGGGAGTGTCCTACAATGAGCAGTTCTTC. The full variable domain, its missing parts supplied by reference TRBV7-2 and TRBJ2-1, is GAGVSQSPSNKVTEKGKDVELRCDPISGHTALYWYRQSLGQGLEFLIYFQGNSAPDKSGLPSDRFSAERTGGSVSTLTIQRTQQEDSAVYLCASSPKAGVSYNEQFFGPGTRLTVL.

The chain combines TRBV7-2 with TRBJ2-3, with D tentatively TRBD1 (6 bases). CDR1 is SGHTA, CDR2 FQGNSA, per germline. The CDR3 length is 13 residues. Trimming removed 3 bases from V and 6 bases from J, with 10 bases in between. This CDR3 reads CASSFQGSDTQYF. CDR3 DNA sequence: TGTGCCAGCAGCTTCCAGGGGTCGGATACGCAGTATTTT. Variable domain in full (rest from reference TRBV7-2 and TRBJ2-3): GAGVSQSPSNKVTEKGKDVELRCDPISGHTALYWYRQSLGQGLEFLIYFQGNSAPDKSGLPSDRFSAERTGGSVSTLTIQRTQQEDSAVYLCASSFQGSDTQYFGPGTRLTVL.

The chain carries TRBV7-6 and TRBJ2-7, with 10 bases lining up with TRBD2. This CDR3 has 16 residues. Trimming at V came to 5 bases and at J to 3 bases, leaving 10 bases not matched to a gene. The germline V gene encodes CDR1 SGHVS and CDR2 FNYEAQ. The CDR3 spells CASSPEGSGRIYEQYF. The DNA for the CDR3 is TGTGCCAGCAGCCCCGAGGGTAGCGGGAGGATCTACGAGCAGTACTTC.

V gene TRBV4-1 combines with J gene TRBJ2-3; D might be TRBD2 (6 bases). Germline values: CDR1 MGHRA, CDR2 YSYEKL. Trimming stripped 1 base from V and 2 bases from J, with 19 bases between. The CDR3 totals 18 residues. The DNA of the CDR3 is TGCGCCAGCAGCCAAGGGGCTAGGGCGGGAAGCCTCACAGATACGCAGTATTTT. Its translation is CASSQGARAGSLTDTQYF.

The gene calls are TRBV29-1 and TRBJ2-1; D remains unclear. There are 14 residues in the CDR3. Trimming shortened V by 6 bases and J by 6 bases, and 18 bases separated the two germline ends. Germline V gene sequence: CDR1 SQVTM, CDR2 ANQGSEA. The CDR3 DNA follows: TGCAGCGTCCAAGCCTCCGCGGCTGCCAATGAGCAGTTCTTC. It codes for CSVQASAAANEQFF.

The CDR3 here is CSTQGGGEAFF. DNA of the CDR3: TGCAGTACCCAAGGGGGGGGCGAAGCTTTCTTT. This rearrangement joins TRBV29-1 to TRBJ1-1; possibly TRBD1 for D (6 bases). The CDR3 runs to 11 residues. CDR1 SQVTM and CDR2 ANQGSEA come from the germline V gene.

The CDR3 sequence: CASSNAGGYEQYF. Written as DNA, the CDR3 is TGTGCCAGCAGCAATGCGGGAGGGTACGAGCAGTACTTC. The rearrangement uses TRBV9 and TRBJ2-7; 9 bases line up with TRBD2. J was trimmed by 4 bases and V by 4 bases; bases with no gene match: 3. The germline V gene encodes CDR1 SGDLS and CDR2 YYNGEE. The CDR3 has 13 amino acids.

The genes are TRBV7-9 and TRBJ1-1; D ambiguous. This CDR3 spans 13 amino acids. From germline, CDR1 is SEHNR and CDR2 FQNEAQ (reference sequence). The ends were cut back, 3 bases at V and 1 base at J, with 6 bases in the middle. The CDR3 loop is CASSFVGNTEAFF. The DNA of the CDR3 is TGTGCCAGCAGCTTCGTAGGGAACACTGAAGCTTTCTTT. The complete variable domain, with remaining parts taken from reference TRBV7-9 and TRBJ1-1, reads DTGVSQNPRHKITKRGQNVTFRCDPISEHNRLYWYRQTLGQGPEFLTYFQNEAQLEKSRLLSDRFSAERPKGSFSTLEIQRTEQGDSAMYLCASSFVGNTEAFFGQGTRLTVV.

V usage is TRBV19 and J usage is TRBJ2-7, with 7 positions matching TRBD2. Germline lookup yields CDR1 LNHDA and CDR2 SQIVND (reference sequence). V was pared by 2 bases and J by 9 bases, with 10 bases of the junction left unmatched. This CDR3 is 14 amino acids long. The CDR3 loop reads CASSIIQAGARQYF. DNA for the CDR3: TGTGCCAGTAGTATAATACAGGCGGGAGCTCGGCAGTACTTC.

The chain employs TRBV5-5 and TRBJ2-7; no clear D gene. CDR1 and CDR2 (germline): SGHKS, YYEKEE (reference sequence). The CDR3 spans 15 residues. Between the trimmed V and J ends, which lost 0 bases and 4 bases, there was a span of 14 bases. The CDR3 DNA is TGTGCCAGCAGCTTGGCCGTCGCGGCAGCTTACGAGCAGTACTTC. Its translation is CASSLAVAAAYEQYF.

This clone appeared a few times. The CDR3 sequence: CASSRVPNQPQHF. The CDR3 nucleotides read TGCGCCAGCAGCCGAGTCCCCAATCAGCCCCAGCATTTT. This rearrangement joins TRBV5-1 to TRBJ1-5, with no clear D. The CDR3 runs to 13 residues. The V end was cut by 4 bases, the J end by 3 bases, with 8 bases between. Germline V gene data show CDR1 as SGHRS and CDR2 as YFSETQ.

With respect to this clone: A read error may produce the germline difference seen at one junction end. The genes are TRBV27 and TRBJ1-2; no clear D gene. Germline CDR1 reads MNHEY; CDR2 reads SMNVEV (reference sequence). The CDR3 length is 16 residues. In DNA, the CDR3 is TGTGCCAGCAGTTTGGATCCTCGCAAGGTTAACTCTGGCTACACCTTC. Amino acids: CASSLDPRKVNSGYTF.

A word on this clone: This same CDR3 is encoded by further DNA sequences in the sample. V and J are TRBV29-1 and TRBJ2-3; D is uncertain. The CDR3 covers 12 residues. Germline values: CDR1 SQVTM, CDR2 ANQGSEA. The V and J ends lost 3 bases and 1 base respectively, with 5 bases between them. For the CDR3, the DNA is TGCAGCGTTGATGGGGGCACAGATACGCAGTATTTT. It is translated as CSVDGGTDTQYF.

This sequence joins TRBV28 and TRBJ2-1; TRBD1 might be the D (8 bases). V lost 6 bases and J lost 7, with 25 bases in between. CDR1 and CDR2 from the germline V gene are MDHEN and SYDVKM. The CDR3 runs 17 residues. CDR3 nucleotides: TGTGCCAGCAGCCGACAGGGGAGGCTAGCGGTGGGGAATGAGCAGTTCTTC. The encoded protein is CASSRQGRLAVGNEQFF.

This clone is a singleton in its sample. This CDR3 is CASSLGGDNYGYTF. DNA of the CDR3: TGTGCCAGCAGCCTGGGGGGAGATAACTATGGCTACACCTTC. J is TRBJ1-2 and V is TRBV7-2; a possible D gene is TRBD1 (5 bases). The V gene's germline CDR1 is SGHTA and CDR2 FQGNSA. With 5 bases removed from V and 1 base from J, the gap between germline ends came to 11 bases. This CDR3 is 14 amino acids long.

This chain joins TRBV6-6 and TRBJ2-7; D possibly corresponds to TRBD1 (6 bases). From germline, CDR1 is MNHNY and CDR2 SVGAGI (reference sequence). The V and J ends lost 2 bases and 3 bases respectively, with 14 bases between them. The CDR3 totals 15 residues. The CDR3 DNA sequence: TGTGCCAGCAGTTACGGGGGCCTTAGCGTCTACGAGCAGTACTTC. It specifies CASSYGGLSVYEQYF.

This chain connects TRBV7-2 to TRBJ2-1; TRBD2 matches at 15 bases. V lost 8 bases to trimming and J lost 7 bases; unmatched junction nucleotides: 6. The CDR3 has 15 amino acids. Germline V CDR1 and CDR2: SGHTA, FQGNSA. The CDR3 nucleotides are TGTGCCAGCCTACTCGGGACTAGCGGGAGGAATGAGCAGTTCTTC. This codes for CASLLGTSGRNEQFF.

The chain combines TRBV7-6 with TRBJ1-5, with D perhaps matching TRBD1 (5 bases). V lost 1 base, J lost 3 bases, and 10 bases lay in between. The CDR3 consists of 15 residues. The V gene's germline CDR1 is SGHVS and CDR2 FNYEAQ. The CDR3 spells CASSLVAGYNQPQHF. The DNA of the CDR3 is TGTGCCAGCAGCTTAGTTGCAGGGTACAATCAGCCCCAGCATTTT.

The V and J genes are TRBV7-2 and TRBJ2-1; weak D call: TRBD2 (6 bases). Germline V gene data show CDR1 as SGHTA and CDR2 as FQGNSA. The CDR3 spans 16 residues. V was pared by 3 bases and J by 5 bases, with 17 bases between. The CDR3 DNA is TGTGCCAGCAGCTTGAGGGGTGTAGCGGTAAACAATGAGCAGTTCTTC. As protein: CASSLRGVAVNNEQFF.

V is TRBV9 and J is TRBJ2-7; 7 bases fit TRBD1. Looked up from germline, CDR1 is SGDLS and CDR2 is YYNGEE. This CDR3 region has 14 residues. V was pared by 4 bases and J by 2 bases, with 6 bases of the junction left unmatched. The CDR3: CASSPGTVTYEQYF. As DNA, the CDR3 is TGTGCCAGCAGCCCCGGGACAGTTACCTACGAGCAGTACTTC.

CDR3 amino acids: CASSESGAWYNEQFF. CDR3 coding DNA: TGTGCCAGCAGCGAGTCCGGGGCTTGGTACAATGAGCAGTTCTTC. V and J are TRBV7-3 and TRBJ2-1; D possibly matches TRBD1 or TRBD2 (5 bases each). The CDR3 is 15 amino acids. The germline gives CDR1 SGHTA, CDR2 FQGTGA. The ends were cut back, 5 bases at V and 4 bases at J, with 15 bases in the middle.

This clone was counted a single time. This chain joins TRBV28 and TRBJ1-2, with a weak D call TRBD1 (5 bases). V was clipped by 4 bases and J by 4 bases, with 13 bases between them. Looked up from germline, CDR1 is MDHEN and CDR2 is SYDVKM. The CDR3 loop spans 14 amino acids. CDR3 protein: CASSSTVLSYGYTF. The CDR3 nucleotides read TGTGCCAGCAGTTCGACAGTACTCTCCTATGGCTACACCTTC.